The sequence of this TCR beta chain was determined in a study of blood T cell repertoires in COVID-19. Study as a whole: From T cells, B-cell-depleted T cells, or PBMCs came the material, which was cDNA or gDNA.

Sequencing was performed with immunoSEQ multiplex PCR; in TCRdb, only in-frame clones are kept and a portion is missing. There are around 260,000 clones in the sample; under 90% occur only once, and approximately 4% lies in the top ten. Self-reported history from a screening survey and questionnaire set each donor's cohort. The sequenced sample was PBMCs or T cells enriched from blood (not recorded which). The source of this sequence is a man aged 25-40 years with acute COVID-19.

CDR3 DNA: TGTGCCAGCCAGAGGGCAGCTAGCACGGGTTGGGATGAGCAGTTCTTC. Protein product: CASQRAASTGWDEQFF. The chain couples TRBV9 to TRBJ2-1; D perhaps matches TRBD2 (5 bases). CDR1 and CDR2 (germline): SGDLS, YYNGEE. Between the trimmed V and J ends, which lost 7 bases and 8 bases, there was a span of 25 bases. This CDR3 has 16 residues.